Listed here are 23 T cell receptor beta chains from one sample, sequenced in a study of cytomegalovirus exposure and HLA in healthy donors. PCR employed 60 Vbeta and 13 Jbeta primers. Produced via immunoSEQ multiplex PCR; TCRdb's table is partial and in-frame only. Among 170,000 or so clones listed, 80% to 90% were seen once. Specimen: PBMCs. The receptors were gathered from a man younger than 30 in good health and CMV-seronegative.

The chain carries TRBV18 and TRBJ1-2, with D possibly matching TRBD1 (5 bases). Trimming pared 5 bases from V and 3 bases from J, leaving 13 bases between. The CDR3 is 14 residues long. Germline loops: CDR1 KGHSH, CDR2 LQKENI. The CDR3 loop is CASSGGVQDYGYTF. CDR3 nucleotides: TGTGCCAGCTCAGGGGGGGTACAAGACTATGGCTACACCTTC.

The chain couples TRBV7-9 to TRBJ1-3, with D possibly being TRBD1 (6 bases). This CDR3 spans 14 amino acids. Germline V CDR1 and CDR2: SEHNR, FQNEAQ (reference sequence). V lost 4 bases and J lost 8, with 15 bases in between. DNA for the CDR3: TGTGCCAGCAGCTCCCAAGGGGGGGCATACACCATATATTTT. Translated, it gives CASSSQGGAYTIYF.

The chain joins TRBV28 to TRBJ2-7; a weak D match, TRBD2 (6 bases). V was clipped by 2 bases and J by 3 bases, with 35 bases between them. The CDR3 has 22 residues. Germline V CDR1 and CDR2: MDHEN, SYDVKM. The CDR3 protein is CASSLPGVISYLPPQHFYEQYF. CDR3 sequence (DNA): TGTGCCAGCAGTTTACCGGGAGTCATTTCCTACCTTCCCCCTCAACATTTCTACGAGCAGTACTTC.

The table lists this clone with a count of one. The chain carries TRBV12-5 and TRBJ1-4; D ambiguous. The CDR3 contains 12 residues. Germline lookup yields CDR1 LGHNT and CDR2 FRNRAP. CDR3 in DNA: TGTGCCAGCCGGGGAACTAATGAAAAACTGTTTTTT. Translation: CASRGTNEKLFF.

The rearrangement joins TRBV7-9 to TRBJ1-1; D possibly corresponds to TRBD1 (6 bases). Trimming stripped 7 bases from V and 6 bases from J, with 15 bases between. This CDR3 contains 13 residues. CDR1 and CDR2 (germline): SEHNR, FQNEAQ (reference sequence). The CDR3 is CASTPSGDAEAFF. The DNA of the CDR3 is TGTGCCAGCACCCCCTCAGGGGATGCTGAAGCTTTCTTT.

The V gene is TRBV27, the J gene TRBJ2-3; 8 bases match TRBD1. From germline, CDR1 is MNHEY and CDR2 SMNVEV (reference sequence). The V and J ends lost 5 bases and 3 bases, in that order; junction bases with no gene match: 7. The CDR3 covers 15 residues. CDR3 protein: CASSPWTGRTDTQYF. In DNA, the CDR3 is TGTGCCAGCAGTCCATGGACAGGGAGGACAGATACGCAGTATTTT.

The chain carries TRBV11-2 and TRBJ2-7; tentatively, D is TRBD1 (6 bases). The CDR3 runs to 15 residues. Germline CDR1 and CDR2: SGHAT and FQNNGV. V was cut by 2 bases and J by 6 bases, with 17 bases left in between. The CDR3 sequence is CASSLPRSLGAEQYF. The CDR3 nucleotides are TGTGCCAGCAGCTTACCTCGGTCGTTGGGGGCCGAGCAGTACTTC.

This chain uses TRBV19 with TRBJ2-4; the match to TRBD2 covers 8 bases. The length of the CDR3 is 14 residues. The J segment lost 4 bases and the V segment lost 10 bases, leaving 9 bases of the junction unmatched. The germline V gene encodes CDR1 LNHDA and CDR2 SQIVND (reference sequence). In DNA form, the CDR3 reads TGTGCCACCCGACAAGGGACTAGTAAAAACATTCAGTACTTC. Protein product: CATRQGTSKNIQYF. The full variable domain, with the rest looked up from reference TRBV19 and TRBJ2-4, is DGGITQSPKYLFRKEGQNVTLSCEQNLNHDAMYWYRQDPGQGLRLIYYSQIVNDFQKGDIAEGYSVSREKKESFPLTVTSAQKNPTAFYLCATRQGTSKNIQYFGAGTRLSVL.

The chain recombines TRBV7-6 with TRBJ2-5, with 14 bases fitting TRBD2. The junction had 3 bases not matched to a gene; V was cut back by 2 bases and J by 4 bases. The CDR3 covers 16 residues. The germline gives CDR1 SGHVS, CDR2 FNYEAQ. In DNA, the CDR3 is TGTGCCAGCAGCTTACGGACTAGCGGGGGGATAGAGACCCAGTACTTC. This codes for CASSLRTSGGIETQYF.

This chain links TRBV28 with TRBJ1-1; 7 bases line up with TRBD1. J gave up 1 base and V 6 bases, and 11 bases lay outside the gene matches. The CDR3 runs to 16 residues. From germline, CDR1 is MDHEN and CDR2 SYDVKM. The CDR3 loop is CASSPMGQGGNTEAFF. CDR3 nucleotides: TGTGCCAGCAGCCCGATGGGGCAGGGGGGGAACACTGAAGCTTTCTTT.

The J gene is TRBJ2-3, the V gene TRBV27; a possible D gene is TRBD2 (5 bases). The germline V and J ends were trimmed by 6 bases and 6 bases, with 16 bases remaining between them. CDR3 size: 14 residues. Germline CDR1 reads MNHEY; CDR2 reads SMNVEV (reference sequence). The CDR3 sequence is CASRMDFESDTQYF. CDR3 in DNA: TGTGCCAGCAGGATGGACTTTGAGTCGGATACGCAGTATTTT.

V and J are TRBV7-2 and TRBJ1-5; D is perhaps TRBD1 (5 bases). Germline CDR1 reads SGHTA; CDR2 reads FQGNSA. The CDR3 sequence is 15 residues long. Trimming cost V 1 base and J 8 bases, with 15 bases left between them. CDR3 bases: TGTGCCAGCAGCTTAGGGGTAGGGGTGGAAAAGCCCCAGCATTTT. Protein product: CASSLGVGVEKPQHF.

The chain joins TRBV5-5 to TRBJ1-6; D perhaps matches TRBD1 (6 bases). Per germline, CDR1 SGHKS and CDR2 YYEKEE (reference sequence). V dropped 4 bases and J dropped 8 bases, with 19 bases sitting between them. The CDR3 loop spans 16 amino acids. For the CDR3, the DNA is TGTGCCAGCAGCCAACCCTCACAGGGTTGGTATTCACCCCTCCACTTT. Protein: CASSQPSQGWYSPLHF.

V gene TRBV5-1 combines with J gene TRBJ2-7, with 8 bases identical to TRBD2. CDR3 length: 15 residues. Trimming removed 0 bases from V and 5 bases from J; junction bases left unmatched: 7. Germline values: CDR1 SGHRS, CDR2 YFSETQ. The CDR3 protein is CASSLELAGLDEQYF. For the CDR3, the DNA is TGCGCCAGCAGCTTGGAGTTAGCGGGATTGGACGAGCAGTACTTC.

The J gene is TRBJ1-1, the V gene TRBV18; D unresolved. Deletions cut 1 base from V and 1 base from J, with 7 bases between. CDR3 length: 14 amino acids. Per germline, CDR1 KGHSH and CDR2 LQKENI. The CDR3 loop reads CASSPLPGNTEAFF. The CDR3 DNA sequence: TGTGCCAGCTCACCACTTCCAGGGAACACTGAAGCTTTCTTT. Variable domain in full (rest from reference TRBV18 and TRBJ1-1): NAGVMQNPRHLVRRRGQEARLRCSPMKGHSHVYWYRQLPEEGLKFMVYLQKENIIDESGMPKERFSAEFPKEGPSILRIQQVVRGDSAAYFCASSPLPGNTEAFFGQGTRLTVV.

The V gene is TRBV6-4, the J gene TRBJ1-6; D is ambiguous. CDR1 and CDR2 from the germline V gene are MRHNA and SNTAGT. V was clipped by 2 bases and J by 3 bases, with 8 bases between them. This CDR3 spans 15 amino acids. The DNA of the CDR3 is TGTGCCAGCAGTGACAGCGCGGGCTATAATTCACCCCTCCACTTT. This translates into CASSDSAGYNSPLHF.

Only one count was recorded for this clone. The rearrangement links TRBV19 to TRBJ2-2; D uncertain. The CDR3 runs to 11 residues. Germline loops: CDR1 LNHDA, CDR2 SQIVND (reference sequence). Trimming left V 3 bases short and J 7 bases short, with 3 bases between. The CDR3 spells CASSIGGELFF. The CDR3 DNA follows: TGTGCCAGTAGTATCGGCGGGGAGCTGTTTTTT.

In regard to this clone: A read error may account for a junction end that differs from germline. J is TRBJ2-5 and V is TRBV7-7; TRBD1 matches at 7 bases. The closer fit of TRBJ2-7 to the DNA end suggests the J call may be wrong. The CDR3 covers 14 residues. Germline CDR1 reads SSHAT; CDR2 reads FNYEAQ (reference sequence). As DNA, the CDR3 is TGTGCTAGCAGCCAGGGGGTTCTGTCCTACGAGCAGTACTTC. Translated: CASSQGVLSYEQYF.

The CDR3 region is CASSTLAGGPGDEQYF. The DNA for the CDR3 is TGTGCCAGCAGTACCCTAGCGGGGGGGCCCGGGGACGAGCAGTACTTC. The rearrangement joins TRBV27 to TRBJ2-7; 12 nucleotides line up with TRBD2. V gave up 5 bases and J gave up 5 bases; unmatched junction bases: 10. The CDR3 length is 16 residues. Germline CDR1 and CDR2: MNHEY and SMNVEV (reference sequence).

The rearrangement joins TRBV18 to TRBJ2-5, with D possibly TRBD1 on 5 matching bases. CDR3 length: 14 residues. Germline V lookup: CDR1 KGHSH, CDR2 LQKENI. Trimming left V 0 bases short and J 4 bases short, with 9 bases between. The CDR3: CASSPPGAVETQYF. CDR3 nucleotide sequence: TGTGCCAGCTCACCACCAGGGGCTGTAGAGACCCAGTACTTC. The whole variable domain, filled in from reference TRBV18 and TRBJ2-5, reads NAGVMQNPRHLVRRRGQEARLRCSPMKGHSHVYWYRQLPEEGLKFMVYLQKENIIDESGMPKERFSAEFPKEGPSILRIQQVVRGDSAAYFCASSPPGAVETQYFGPGTRLLVL.

The chain couples TRBV10-3 to TRBJ2-2; 8 bases are a match to TRBD1. Germline CDR1 reads ENHRY; CDR2 reads SYGVKD. CDR3 size: 16 residues. J gave up 1 base and V 5 bases, and 6 bases lay outside the gene matches. CDR3 nucleotide sequence: TGTGCCATCAGTCAAACCGGGACAGGGAACACCGGGGAGCTGTTTTTT. This sequence encodes CAISQTGTGNTGELFF.

In its sample, this clone was seen once. V and J are TRBV11-2 and TRBJ2-4; perhaps TRBD1 as D (6 bases). CDR1 and CDR2 from the germline V gene are SGHAT and FQNNGV. V was clipped by 5 bases and J by 7 bases, with 12 bases between them. This CDR3 has 13 amino acids. The DNA of the CDR3 is TGTGCCAGCAGCCTAGGACAGAACAACATTCAGTACTTC. Encoded protein: CASSLGQNNIQYF.

The V and J genes are TRBV7-8 and TRBJ2-1, with D tentatively TRBD2 (6 bases). The CDR3 sequence is 15 residues long. Germline V CDR1 and CDR2: SGHVS, FQNEAQ. Between the trimmed V and J ends, which lost 2 bases and 5 bases, there was a span of 13 bases. CDR3 nucleotides: TGTGCCAGCAGCTTAACAGGAGGGGTAGACAATGAGCAGTTCTTC. Encoded protein: CASSLTGGVDNEQFF.